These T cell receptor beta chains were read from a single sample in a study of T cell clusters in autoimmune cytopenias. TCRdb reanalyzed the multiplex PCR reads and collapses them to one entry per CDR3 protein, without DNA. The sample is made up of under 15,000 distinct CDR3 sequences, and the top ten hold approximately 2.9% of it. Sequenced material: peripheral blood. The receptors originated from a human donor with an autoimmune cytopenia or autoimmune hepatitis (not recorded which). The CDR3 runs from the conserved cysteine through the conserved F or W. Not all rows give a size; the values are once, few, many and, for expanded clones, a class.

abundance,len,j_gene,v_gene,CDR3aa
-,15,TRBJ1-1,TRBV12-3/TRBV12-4,CASSQDTGLNTEAFF
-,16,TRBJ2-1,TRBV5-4,CASSLGGGSDYNEQFF
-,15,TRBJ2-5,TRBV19,CASSTQRGPRETQYF
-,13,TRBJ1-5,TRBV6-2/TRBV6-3,CASSRTVNQPQHF
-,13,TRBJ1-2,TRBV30,CAWSGTAEYGYTF
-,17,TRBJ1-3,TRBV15,CATSRDREGGSGNTIYF
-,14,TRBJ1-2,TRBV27,CASSSRTGERGYTF
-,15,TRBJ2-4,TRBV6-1,CASSEPGHSKNIQYF
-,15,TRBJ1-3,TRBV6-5,CASKTGGSSGNTIYF
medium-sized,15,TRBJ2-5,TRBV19,CASSSPGLAKETQYF
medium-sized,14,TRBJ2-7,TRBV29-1,CSVVVWQGYYEQYF